The rows below give T cell receptor beta chains drawn from one sample of a study of a mutant IDH1 vaccine in newly diagnosed glioma. Only in-frame clones appear in the TCRdb table, and some are missing; sequencing was by immunoSEQ multiplex PCR. The sample carries under 35,000 clones, roughly four fifths recorded once. Sequencing was performed on PBMCs, taken from a glioma patient treated with radiotherapy, temozolomide or both. The source is a man aged 25 to 45 with glioma. Both conserved end residues are part of each CDR3. D genes are given only for firm matches. The listing skips clone size in some rows; elsewhere it reads once, few, many or a size class.

>TRBD1|TRBV19|TRBJ1-4|few
TGTGCCAGTATCCCGGACAGGGAGGAAGAAAAACTGTTTTTT
CASIPDREEEKLFF
>NA|TRBV5-1|TRBJ1-3|NA
TGCGCCAGCAGCCCGGCGGGCAGCTCTGGAAACACCATATATTTT
CASSPAGSSGNTIYF
>TRBD1|TRBV27|TRBJ2-7|NA
TGTGCCAGCAGATCAACTGGACAGGGGATCTCCTACGAGCAGTACTTC
CASRSTGQGISYEQYF
>NA|TRBV2|TRBJ1-6|NA
TGTGCCAGCAGTGAAAGGGGAGAGCTCCTAATTTCACCCCTCCACTTT
CASSERGELLISPLHF
>TRBD1|TRBV4-3|TRBJ2-6|NA
TGCGCCAGCAGCCGCCAAGGGAGACAGGGGACCAACGTCCTGACTTTC
CASSRQGRQGTNVLTF
>TRBD2|TRBV5-1|TRBJ2-1|NA
TGCGCCAGCAGCTTAGGACTAGCGGGAGATGAGCAGTTCTTC
CASSLGLAGDEQFF
>NA|TRBV30|TRBJ2-1|NA
TGTGCCTGGGGGCCGGACCGCGATGAGCAGTTCTTC
CAWGPDRDEQFF
>NA|TRBV4-1|TRBJ2-4|NA
TGCGCCAGCAGCCAAGAACGGACGCTCGGAAACATTCAGTACTTC
CASSQERTLGNIQYF
>NA|TRBV5-1|TRBJ2-2|NA
TGCGCCAGCAGCAAAACAGCGAACACCGGGGAGCTGTTTTTT
CASSKTANTGELFF
>NA|TRBV7-9|TRBJ2-2|NA
TGTGCCAGCAGCTTAGCGCCCACCCGGGCCGAGAACACCGGGGAGCTGTTTTTT
CASSLAPTRAENTGELFF
>NA|TRBV2|TRBJ1-3|NA
TGTGCCAGCAGCTCCGGGGGGGACGGAAACACCATATATTTT
CASSSGGDGNTIYF
>TRBD2|TRBV27|TRBJ2-7|NA
TGTGCCAGCAGTTTATCGGTACTAGCGGGAAAATCCTACGAGCAGTACTTC
CASSLSVLAGKSYEQYF
>TRBD1|TRBV4-1|TRBJ1-1|NA
TGCGCCAGCAGCCTTCGTTTGGGACAGGAAACCCCGAACACTGAAGCTTTCTTT
CASSLRLGQETPNTEAFF
>TRBD1|TRBV28|TRBJ1-1|NA
TGTGCCAGTACAGGGGGCTTGATGAACACTGAAGCTTTCTTT
CASTGGLMNTEAFF
>NA|TRBV5-4|TRBJ1-1|NA
TGTGCCAGCAGCTTCACGGGGCGAGGTGAAGCTTTCTTT
CASSFTGRGEAFF